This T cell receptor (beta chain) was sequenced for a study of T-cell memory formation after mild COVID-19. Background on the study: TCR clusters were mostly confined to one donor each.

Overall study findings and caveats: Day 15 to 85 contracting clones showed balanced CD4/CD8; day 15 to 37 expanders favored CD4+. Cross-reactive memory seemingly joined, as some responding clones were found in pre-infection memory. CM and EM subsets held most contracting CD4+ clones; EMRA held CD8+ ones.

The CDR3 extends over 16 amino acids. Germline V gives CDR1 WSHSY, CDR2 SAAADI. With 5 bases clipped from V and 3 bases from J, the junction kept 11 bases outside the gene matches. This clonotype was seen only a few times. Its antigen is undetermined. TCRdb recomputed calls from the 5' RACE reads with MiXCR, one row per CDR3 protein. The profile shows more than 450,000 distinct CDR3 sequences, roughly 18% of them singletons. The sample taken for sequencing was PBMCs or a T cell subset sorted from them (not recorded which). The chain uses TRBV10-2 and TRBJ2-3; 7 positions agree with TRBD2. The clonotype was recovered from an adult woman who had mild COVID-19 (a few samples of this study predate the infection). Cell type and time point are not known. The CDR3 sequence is CASSQTSLVPTDTQYF. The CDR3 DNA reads TGCGCCAGCAGTCAGACTAGCCTAGTCCCTACAGATACGCAGTATTTT.